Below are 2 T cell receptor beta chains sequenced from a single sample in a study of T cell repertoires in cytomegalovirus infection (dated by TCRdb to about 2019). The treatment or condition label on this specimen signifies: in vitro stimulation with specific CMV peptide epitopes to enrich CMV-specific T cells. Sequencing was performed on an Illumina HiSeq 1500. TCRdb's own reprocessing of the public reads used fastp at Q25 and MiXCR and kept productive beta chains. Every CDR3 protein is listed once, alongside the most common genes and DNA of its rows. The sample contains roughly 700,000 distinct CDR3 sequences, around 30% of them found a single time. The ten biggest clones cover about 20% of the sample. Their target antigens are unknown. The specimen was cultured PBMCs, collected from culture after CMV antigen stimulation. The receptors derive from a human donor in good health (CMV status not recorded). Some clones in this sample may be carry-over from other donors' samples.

CDR3 sequence reads: CASSLAPLGVYEQYF. CDR3 DNA sequence: TGTGCCAGCAGCTTAGCCCCCCTAGGTGTGTACGAGCAGTACTTC. The chain employs TRBV7-6 and TRBJ2-7, with unresolved D. Looked up from germline, CDR1 is SGHVS and CDR2 is FNYEAQ. V shed 0 bases and J shed 4 bases, with 13 bases lying between them. There are 15 residues in the CDR3.

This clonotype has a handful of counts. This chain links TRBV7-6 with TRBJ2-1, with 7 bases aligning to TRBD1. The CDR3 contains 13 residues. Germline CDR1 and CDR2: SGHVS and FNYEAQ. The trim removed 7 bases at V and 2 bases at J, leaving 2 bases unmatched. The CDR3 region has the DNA TGTGCCAGCACCGGGACAGCCTACAATGAGCAGTTCTTC. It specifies CASTGTAYNEQFF.